The 21 T cell receptor beta chains listed next were all sequenced from one sample in a study of blood T cells in healthy people across ages. Through a sample-barcoded 5' primer and a J-beta primer mix, a second PCR was run for roughly 7 to 12 cycles. TCRdb re-called the 5' RACE reads with MiXCR, one entry per CDR3 protein. This sample has about 580,000 distinct CDR3 sequences, with about 45% found just once. The sample comprised blood. The receptors here all came from an older man in good health.

This clonotype was seen many times. The chain joins TRBV29-1 to TRBJ2-3; 11 nucleotides match TRBD1. CDR3 length equals 16 residues. CDR1 and CDR2 (germline): SQVTM, ANQGSEA. The trim removed 4 bases at V and 1 base at J, leaving 7 bases unmatched. The CDR3 nucleotides are TGCAGCGTTGGATCCGGACAGGGGGCTGGCACAGATACGCAGTATTTT. This sequence encodes CSVGSGQGAGTDTQYF.

The chain uses TRBV7-2 and TRBJ1-4; 8 bases map to TRBD1. This CDR3 spans 14 amino acids. V lost 0 bases to trimming and J lost 12 bases; unmatched junction nucleotides: 6. In germline, CDR1 is SGHTA, CDR2 FQGNSA. The CDR3 reads CASSLATGEYELFF. CDR3 nucleotides: TGTGCCAGCAGCTTAGCGACAGGGGAATACGAACTGTTTTTT. The entire variable domain, with the rest obtained from reference TRBV7-2 and TRBJ1-4, is as follows: GAGVSQSPSNKVTEKGKDVELRCDPISGHTALYWYRQSLGQGLEFLIYFQGNSAPDKSGLPSDRFSAERTGGSVSTLTIQRTQQEDSAVYLCASSLATGEYELFFGSGTQLSVL.

This chain joins TRBV29-1 and TRBJ2-2; no clear D. The CDR3 runs to 13 residues. The V gene's germline CDR1 is SQVTM and CDR2 ANQGSEA. V was clipped by 3 bases and J by 3 bases, with 8 bases between them. The chain's CDR3 is CSVDMMDTGELFF. CDR3 DNA sequence: TGCAGCGTTGATATGATGGACACCGGGGAGCTGTTTTTT.

The CDR3 DNA is TGTGCCAGCAGCCCTAACTCGCAGTCTGCCCAGTACTTC. It specifies CASSPNSQSAQYF. The gene calls are TRBV7-9 and TRBJ2-7; D uncertain. The V gene's germline CDR1 is SEHNR and CDR2 FQNEAQ (reference sequence). The length of the CDR3 is 13 residues. Trimming took off 5 bases at V and 10 bases at J, with 18 bases between the two ends.

V is TRBV3-1 and J is TRBJ2-3, with D uncertain. The CDR3 totals 13 residues. Germline CDR1 and CDR2: LGHDT and YNNKEL (reference sequence). V was clipped by 3 bases and J by 1 base, with 5 bases between them. The CDR3 sequence: CASSQHGTDTQYF. The CDR3, as DNA: TGTGCCAGCAGCCAGCACGGCACAGATACGCAGTATTTT.

Only a few counts were recorded for this clonotype. The chain carries TRBV12-3 or TRBV12-4 and TRBJ2-1; a possible D gene is TRBD2 (6 bases). Trimming pared 4 bases from V and 7 bases from J, leaving 11 bases between. CDR3 size: 13 residues. In nucleotides, the CDR3 is TGTGCCAGCAGTTATTATAGCGGAAATGAGCAGTTCTTC. Amino acids: CASSYYSGNEQFF.

This chain joins TRBV20-1 and TRBJ2-7; D possibly corresponds to TRBD1 (6 bases). The CDR3 contains 14 residues. The ends were cut back, 6 bases at V and 4 bases at J, with 19 bases in the middle. CDR1 and CDR2 from the germline V gene are DFQATT and SNEGSKA (reference sequence). The CDR3 DNA sequence: TGCAGTGCGCCCCAGACCAGGGGAGTTTACGAGCAGTACTTC. It encodes CSAPQTRGVYEQYF.

V usage is TRBV29-1 and J usage is TRBJ2-5, with D maybe TRBD1 (5 bases). V dropped 8 bases and J dropped 2 bases, with 15 bases sitting between them. The germline gives CDR1 SQVTM, CDR2 ANQGSEA. The CDR3 consists of 13 residues. The CDR3 protein is CSTRQGGQETQYF. The CDR3 DNA follows: TGCAGCACGAGGCAGGGTGGTCAAGAGACCCAGTACTTC. Combining the CDR3 with reference TRBV29-1 and TRBJ2-5 gives the whole variable domain SAVISQKPSRDICQRGTSLTIQCQVDSQVTMMFWYRQQPGQSLTLIATANQGSEATYESGFVIDKFPISRPNLTFSTLTVSNMSPEDSSIYLCSTRQGGQETQYFGPGTRLLVL.

The gene calls are TRBV7-3 and TRBJ2-6; D not resolved. CDR3 length: 14 residues. CDR1 and CDR2 (germline): SGHTA, FQGTGA. V shed 5 bases and J shed 3 bases, with 8 bases lying between them. Written as DNA, the CDR3 is TGTGCCAGCAGCCCAGATGTTGGGGCCAACGTCCTGACTTTC. This gives the protein CASSPDVGANVLTF.

In its sample, this clonotype was seen a few times. The CDR3 DNA reads TGTGCCAGCAGCGTAGGGGGACACCGGAGCTATGGCTACACCTTC. It translates to CASSVGGHRSYGYTF. The rearrangement links TRBV9 to TRBJ1-2, with D possibly matching TRBD1 (6 bases). CDR3 length: 15 residues. Trimming removed 0 bases at V and 4 bases at J, with 13 bases between. CDR1 and CDR2 (germline): SGDLS, YYNGEE.

The chain joins TRBV20-1 to TRBJ2-1; 7 bases match TRBD2. Trimming cost V 5 bases and J 3 bases; bases outside gene matches: 10. Per germline, CDR1 DFQATT and CDR2 SNEGSKA (reference sequence). CDR3 size: 15 residues. The chain's CDR3 is CSASHLGDYYNEQFF. As DNA, the CDR3 is TGCAGTGCTTCCCATCTCGGGGACTACTACAATGAGCAGTTCTTC.

This clonotype showed up just a few times. The chain recombines TRBV6-2 or TRBV6-3 with TRBJ2-1, with D maybe TRBD2 (5 bases). Trimming pared 2 bases from V and 10 bases from J, leaving 15 bases between. Looked up from germline, CDR1 is MNHEY and CDR2 is SVGEGT. This CDR3 spans 14 amino acids. The CDR3 DNA sequence: TGTGCCAGCAGTTACGGCCGGGAAGGAGACGAGCAGTTCTTC. This gives the protein CASSYGREGDEQFF.

This clonotype has only a few counts. J is TRBJ1-4 and V is TRBV20-1; TRBD1 might be the D (6 bases). The CDR3 covers 14 residues. Germline V gene data show CDR1 as DFQATT and CDR2 as SNEGSKA (reference sequence). V lost 0 bases, J lost 5 bases, and 10 bases lay in between. The CDR3 reads CSAREGTSNEKLFF. CDR3 DNA sequence: TGCAGTGCTAGAGAAGGGACATCGAATGAAAAACTGTTTTTT.

The J gene is TRBJ2-2, the V gene TRBV29-1, with D possibly matching TRBD2 (6 bases). V lost 7 bases, J lost 2 bases, and 11 bases lay in between. CDR3 length equals 13 residues. Germline CDR1 and CDR2: SQVTM and ANQGSEA. CDR3: CSAGTPNTGELFF. The CDR3 coding sequence is TGCAGCGCCGGGACTCCTAACACCGGGGAGCTGTTTTTT.

The chain combines TRBV6-2 or TRBV6-3 with TRBJ2-7; 9 bases match TRBD2. CDR1 and CDR2 (germline): MNHEY, SVGEGT. There are 14 residues in the CDR3. Trimming at V came to 8 bases and at J to 4 bases, leaving 9 bases not matched to a gene. The CDR3 reads CASRDSGSGYEQYF. In DNA, the CDR3 is TGTGCCAGCCGGGATAGCGGGAGTGGATACGAGCAGTACTTC.

The table lists this clonotype with a few counts. The V and J genes are TRBV6-5 and TRBJ2-1; 12 positions agree with TRBD2. The end of the DNA is better explained by TRBJ2-7, so the J call may be wrong. The germline V gene has CDR1 MNHEY and CDR2 SVGAGI. This CDR3 spans 17 amino acids. The CDR3 nucleotides are TGTGCCAGCAGTTACTCGACTAGCGGGAGTTCCTACAATGAGCAGTACTTC. Amino acid sequence: CASSYSTSGSSYNEQYF.

This clonotype has more than one count but fewer than ten. V gene TRBV6-2 or TRBV6-3 combines with J gene TRBJ2-7; unclear D gene. This CDR3 is 12 amino acids long. CDR1 is MNHEY and CDR2 is SVGEGT in the germline V gene. The V and J ends lost 8 bases and 2 bases respectively, with 10 bases between them. The CDR3 spells CASATVTYEQYF. The CDR3, as DNA: TGTGCCAGCGCGACGGTGACCTACGAGCAGTACTTC.

The chain carries TRBV28 and TRBJ2-2, with D possibly being TRBD2 (7 bases). This CDR3 is built from 14 residues. Trimming took 4 bases from V and 12 from J, leaving 18 bases between them. Germline V gene data show CDR1 as MDHEN and CDR2 as SYDVKM. As DNA, the CDR3 is TGTGCCAGCAGTTACGGGGGCCGGGGAGGGCAGCTGTTTTTT. Translated: CASSYGGRGGQLFF.

This clonotype appeared a few times. This chain links TRBV3-1 with TRBJ2-1, with 9 bases lining up with TRBD2. The CDR3 totals 16 residues. Germline CDR1 reads LGHDT; CDR2 reads YNNKEL (reference sequence). The junction had 1 base not matched to a gene; V was cut back by 0 bases and J by 1 base. CDR3 amino acids: CASSQESGGSYNEQFF. CDR3 sequence (DNA): TGTGCCAGCAGCCAAGAAAGCGGGGGGTCCTACAATGAGCAGTTCTTC.

This clonotype occurred a few times. The CDR3 nucleotides are TGCAGTGCTAGGGGGGGGACTGCGGGAGGATCGTACAATGAGCAGTTCTTC. It is translated as CSARGGTAGGSYNEQFF. The J gene is TRBJ2-1, the V gene TRBV20-1; 8 bases match TRBD2. Germline-derived CDR1 and CDR2 are DFQATT and SNEGSKA (reference sequence). The CDR3 covers 17 residues. The ends lost 3 bases at V and 4 bases at J; junction bases unmatched: 14.

This chain joins TRBV7-2 and TRBJ2-5; 10 bases are a match to TRBD2. Germline CDR1 is SGHTA and CDR2 is FQGNSA. CDR3 size: 15 residues. The J segment lost 3 bases and the V segment lost 7 bases, leaving 8 bases of the junction unmatched. CDR3 DNA: TGTGCCAGCATCACGGGACTAGCGTTCGAAGAGACCCAGTACTTC. The encoded protein is CASITGLAFEETQYF.